The sequence of this T cell receptor beta chain was determined in a study of blood T cell repertoires in COVID-19. Study overall: Collection of acute and convalescent COVID-19 samples took place in the United States, Italy and Spain.

Germline V gene sequence: CDR1 MDHEN, CDR2 SYDVKM. Trimming cost V 8 bases and J 1 base, with 19 bases left between them. This CDR3 is built from 16 residues. As originally analysed: Amplified reference gene primers provided the basis for estimating nucleated cell counts. Using immunoSEQ multiplex PCR, the repertoire was profiled, and TCRdb retains in-frame clones only, with some absent. D and trimming were read from the DNA, whereas the V and J calls and clone size are those reported in that table. The table lists 200,000 to 300,000 clones, about 91% of them singletons. Participants spanned ages about 18 to 100 years and resided in roughly 22 US areas. Cohorts were determined from participant-reported clinical history.

This clonotype was sampled from a woman in her thirties or forties with acute COVID-19. Sequencing was done on a sample of PBMCs or T cells enriched from blood (not recorded which). J is TRBJ2-3 and V is TRBV28; a weak D match, TRBD1 (6 bases). CDR3 sequence reads: CASSNPGVRGTDTQYF. The CDR3 coding sequence is TGTGCCAGCTCGAACCCAGGGGTACGCGGCACAGATACGCAGTATTTT.